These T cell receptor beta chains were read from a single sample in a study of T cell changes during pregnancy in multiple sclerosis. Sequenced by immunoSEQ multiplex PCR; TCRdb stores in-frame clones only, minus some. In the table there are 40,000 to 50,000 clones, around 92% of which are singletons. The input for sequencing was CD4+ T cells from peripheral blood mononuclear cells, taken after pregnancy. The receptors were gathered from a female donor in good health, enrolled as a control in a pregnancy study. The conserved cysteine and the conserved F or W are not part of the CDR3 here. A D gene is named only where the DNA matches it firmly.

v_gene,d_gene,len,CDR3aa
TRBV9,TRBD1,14,ASSAQGAGPKNIQY
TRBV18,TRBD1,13,ASSSGDRGADTQY
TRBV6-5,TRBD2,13,ASRERGGSYNEQF
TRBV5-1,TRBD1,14,ASSAVTGGSYNEQF
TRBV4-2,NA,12,ASSQIQGRGEQY
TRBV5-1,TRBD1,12,ASSWTGEEETQY
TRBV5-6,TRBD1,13,ASSLGQGVNTEAF
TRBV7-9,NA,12,ASRGRQGPGELF
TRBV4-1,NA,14,ASSQDIRERTDTQY
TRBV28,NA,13,ASSLASLSRAGKF
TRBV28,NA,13,ASRSLGQGNYGYT
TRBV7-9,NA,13,ASSLSGGSMYEQY
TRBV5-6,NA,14,ASSLRSGKSTDTQY
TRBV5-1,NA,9,ASSLAGEAF
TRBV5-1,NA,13,ASSLVGPSGETQY
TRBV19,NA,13,ASSTGTFSGNTIY
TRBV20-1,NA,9,SAEIYIEQF
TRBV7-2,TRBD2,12,ASSYGLANSEQF
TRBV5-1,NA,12,ASSLDGRVDIQY
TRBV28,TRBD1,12,ASSPGQPPYEQY
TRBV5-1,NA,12,ASSLGTPNPEAF
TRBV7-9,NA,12,ASSLAPAVGELF
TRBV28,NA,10,ASKSVNTEAF
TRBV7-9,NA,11,ASSLSGGPEQY
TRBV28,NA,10,ASSLPQGGQF
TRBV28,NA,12,ASRIGGGVQPQH
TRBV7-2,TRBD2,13,ASSIGGADTGELF
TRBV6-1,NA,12,ASSPVGGSYEQY
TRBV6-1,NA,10,ASSLTYNEQF
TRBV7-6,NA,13,ASSLEGHLSYEQY
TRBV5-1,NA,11,ASSLFPQETQY
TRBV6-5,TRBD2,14,ASSSGLAGAGGELF
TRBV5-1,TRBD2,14,ASSLGSGGITDTQY
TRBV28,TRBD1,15,ASSSYPWTGEPYEQY
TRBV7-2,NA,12,ASSLPEALSPLH
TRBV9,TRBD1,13,ASSPSTGGHQPQH
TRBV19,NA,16,ASRVTDSFRLAKNIQY
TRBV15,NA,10,ATGARDETQY
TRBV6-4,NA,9,APKGNEKLF
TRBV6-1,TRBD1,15,ASSEAVGTGIYNEQF
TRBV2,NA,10,ASSDPLYEQY
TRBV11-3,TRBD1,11,ASWTGINSPLH
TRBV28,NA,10,ASSPRGYEQY
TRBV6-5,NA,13,ASSYSEIRTDTQY
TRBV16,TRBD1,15,ASSQSVGQGASDEQF
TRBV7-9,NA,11,ASSQTDRDGYT
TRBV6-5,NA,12,ASRGGQIYNEQF
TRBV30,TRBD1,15,AWSEKTGWGTNEKLF
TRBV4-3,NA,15,ASSQWSGSGSRGGYT
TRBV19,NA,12,ASCRQASNQPQH
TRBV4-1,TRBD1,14,ASSRSEGAGRSGYT
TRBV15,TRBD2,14,ATSIPKRGGYNEQF
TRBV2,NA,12,ASSEGAVNQPQH
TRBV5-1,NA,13,ASSLRPGENYGYT
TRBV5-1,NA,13,ASSPTPAANYGYT
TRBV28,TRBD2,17,ASSSPSLAGGPNTGELF
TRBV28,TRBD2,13,ASSLTGGPQETQY
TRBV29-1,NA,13,SVETDIGYHGEQY